This T cell receptor beta chain was sequenced during a study of blood T cell repertoires in COVID-19. Study details: The analysed material was cDNA or gDNA that came from T cells, B-cell-depleted T cells, or PBMCs.

Authors' processing steps: Nucleated cell number was recorded as an estimate derived from reference gene primer amplification. Measured with immunoSEQ multiplex PCR; TCRdb has only the in-frame clones, and not every one. V and J calls and clone size are copied from that table; D and trimming were computed from the DNA. The sample has more than 85,000 clones; around 90% are singletons. The CDR3 contains 13 residues. CDR1 and CDR2 (germline): MNHEY, SMNVEV (reference sequence). V gave up 7 bases and J gave up 0 bases; unmatched junction bases: 1. Seattle patients were enrolled during active infection and followed longitudinally.

Sequenced: peripheral blood. The rearrangement links TRBV27 to TRBJ2-7; 9 nucleotides agree with TRBD1. This TCR derives from a woman between 50 and 59 years old with COVID-19, enrolled during active disease. The CDR3 nucleotides are TGTGCCAGCAAGACAGGGGGCTCCTACGAGCAGTACTTC. This sequence encodes CASKTGGSYEQYF.